This passage covers 30 T cell receptor beta chains from one sample sequenced in a study of identical twins. TCRdb analysed the 5' RACE reads with MiXCR anew, one entry per CDR3 protein. The sample yields more than 600,000 distinct CDR3 sequences, 15% to 20% seen once. This same sample was also taken into another study, of T cells expressing NK-cell markers.

Input material: PBMCs. These receptors were taken from a woman younger than 35 in good health.

The chain joins TRBV30 to TRBJ2-1, with 10 nucleotides matching TRBD2. The trim removed 2 bases at V and 2 bases at J, leaving 6 bases unmatched. This CDR3 has 16 amino acids. Germline V gene sequence: CDR1 GTSNPN, CDR2 SVGIG (reference sequence). CDR3 loop: CAWSRSSGSTYNEQFF. In DNA, the CDR3 is TGTGCCTGGAGTCGATCTAGCGGGAGCACCTACAATGAGCAGTTCTTC.

This clonotype was recorded a few times. The CDR3 sequence: CASGFQGSYSPLHF. The DNA of the CDR3 is TGTGCTAGTGGTTTTCAGGGGTCTTATTCACCCCTCCACTTT. The chain links TRBV12-5 to TRBJ1-6, with D perhaps TRBD1 (6 bases). Germline lookup yields CDR1 LGHNT and CDR2 FRNRAP. The CDR3 spans 14 residues. V lost 3 bases, J lost 8 bases, and 11 bases lay in between.

In its sample, this clonotype was seen a few times. The J gene is TRBJ1-1, the V gene TRBV5-1; D is unresolved. The CDR3 consists of 14 residues. V was pared by 1 base and J by 4 bases, with 11 bases between. Germline V CDR1 and CDR2: SGHRS, YFSETQ. The chain's CDR3 is CASSLSPGGTEAFF. The CDR3, as DNA: TGCGCCAGCAGCTTGAGTCCGGGCGGCACTGAAGCTTTCTTT. Drawing the rest from reference TRBV5-1 and TRBJ1-1, the complete variable domain is KAGVTQTPRYLIKTRGQQVTLSCSPISGHRSVSWYQQTPGQGLQFLFEYFSETQRNKGNFPGRFSGRQFSNSRSEMNVSTLELGDSALYLCASSLSPGGTEAFFGQGTRLTVV.

This clonotype was counted only a few times. The gene calls are TRBV20-1 and TRBJ1-6, with D unclear. Germline lookup yields CDR1 DFQATT and CDR2 SNEGSKA (reference sequence). The CDR3 covers 13 residues. Trimming pared 6 bases from V and 0 bases from J, leaving 6 bases between. The CDR3 region has the DNA TGCAGTGCATTAGGCTCCTATAATTCACCCCTCCACTTT. This codes for CSALGSYNSPLHF.

This sequence joins TRBV12-5 and TRBJ1-6; the D gene is possibly TRBD1 (6 bases). This CDR3 is 17 amino acids long. Trimming removed 0 bases at V and 9 bases at J, with 18 bases between. In germline, CDR1 is LGHNT, CDR2 FRNRAP. The CDR3 sequence is CASGLVQAEGGPSPLHF. The CDR3 DNA is TGTGCTAGTGGTTTGGTACAAGCTGAGGGGGGACCTTCACCCCTCCACTTT.

This sequence joins TRBV5-6 and TRBJ1-2, with 8 bases that match TRBD1. The germline gives CDR1 SGHDT, CDR2 YYEEEE. This CDR3 spans 15 amino acids. J gave up 4 bases and V 4 bases, and 9 bases lay outside the gene matches. CDR3 amino acids: CASSIRDRTVYGYTF. In nucleotides, the CDR3 is TGTGCCAGCAGCATCCGGGACAGGACCGTCTATGGCTACACCTTC.

This clonotype was recorded many times. The V gene is TRBV15, the J gene TRBJ2-7, with D perhaps matching TRBD1 (6 bases). This CDR3 region has 14 residues. V was clipped by 0 bases and J by 4 bases, with 10 bases between them. In germline, CDR1 is LNHNV, CDR2 YYDKDF (reference sequence). The CDR3 nucleotides are TGTGCCACCAGCAGAGAGTACAGGGTGTACGAGCAGTACTTC. Its protein is CATSREYRVYEQYF.

The V and J genes are TRBV7-6 and TRBJ2-7; possibly TRBD1 for D (6 bases). The V end was cut by 1 base, the J end by 3 bases, with 13 bases between. Germline CDR1 SGHVS, CDR2 FNYEAQ. CDR3 length: 15 residues. This chain's CDR3 is CASSLGTGRGYEQYF. For the CDR3, the DNA is TGTGCCAGCAGCTTAGGTACAGGGAGAGGCTACGAGCAGTACTTC.

This clonotype was picked up many times. This sequence joins TRBV11-1 and TRBJ2-1; no definite D call. Trimming shortened V by 2 bases and J by 2 bases, and 4 bases separated the two germline ends. Germline V CDR1 and CDR2: SGHAT, FQDESV (reference sequence). This CDR3 comprises 13 residues. Here the CDR3 reads CASSLLAYNEQFF. CDR3 sequence (DNA): TGTGCCAGCAGCTTACTAGCCTACAATGAGCAGTTCTTC.

This clonotype was counted between two and nine times. CDR3 in amino acids: CASSQGGQVSYEQYF. DNA of the CDR3: TGTGCCAGCAGCCAAGGGGGACAGGTTTCCTACGAGCAGTACTTC. This chain links TRBV3-1 with TRBJ2-7; TRBD1 matches 8 bases. Trimming removed 1 base from V and 1 base from J; junction bases left unmatched: 3. The germline V gene encodes CDR1 LGHDT and CDR2 YNNKEL (reference sequence). This CDR3 is 15 amino acids long.

The chain links TRBV4-3 to TRBJ1-3; a possible D gene is TRBD1 (6 bases). Per the germline V gene, CDR1 is LGHNA and CDR2 is YSLEER. Trimming pared 1 base from V and 4 bases from J, leaving 11 bases between. The CDR3 sequence is 15 residues long. The CDR3 spells CASSQGGGRGNTIYF. The DNA of the CDR3 is TGCGCCAGCAGCCAAGGAGGGGGTCGGGGAAACACCATATATTTT.

Notes on this clonotype: A read error may be the cause here, since a much bigger clone is one base away. The chain combines TRBV7-2 with TRBJ2-1; D unclear. The assigned J gene may be wrong: the sequence end matches TRBJ2-7 better. Germline CDR1 and CDR2: SGHTA and FQGNSA. This CDR3 spans 14 amino acids. The CDR3, as DNA: TGTGCCAGCAGCTTCATGCTAGAGTACAATGAGCAGTACTTC. Translated, it gives CASSFMLEYNEQYF.

This rearrangement joins TRBV5-1 to TRBJ2-2, with a weak D call TRBD2 (6 bases). Germline V gives CDR1 SGHRS, CDR2 YFSETQ. The CDR3 sequence is 13 residues long. The V end was cut by 4 bases, the J end by 7 bases, with 11 bases between. CDR3 residues: CASSPRLGGELFF. DNA of the CDR3: TGCGCCAGCAGCCCTCGACTAGGCGGGGAGCTGTTTTTT.

The chain employs TRBV10-3 and TRBJ1-5; a weak D match, TRBD1 (6 bases). Germline V CDR1 and CDR2: ENHRY, SYGVKD. Trimming removed 3 bases at V and 7 bases at J, with 13 bases between. This CDR3 region has 14 residues. The CDR3 sequence: CAISEGQPSQPQHF. CDR3 in DNA: TGTGCCATCAGTGAAGGACAGCCAAGCCAGCCCCAGCATTTT.

This clonotype was detected many times. The chain employs TRBV12-3 or TRBV12-4 and TRBJ2-5; 8 bases align to TRBD2. The CDR3 runs to 13 residues. The V segment lost 3 bases and the J segment 7 bases; nucleotides outside the gene matches: 4. The DNA of the CDR3 is TGTGCCAGCAGTTTCCTCGCGGGGGGGACCCAGTACTTC. Translated, it gives CASSFLAGGTQYF.

This clonotype was counted many times. The V and J genes are TRBV7-9 and TRBJ1-1; D call uncertain. Trimming pared 3 bases from V and 10 bases from J, leaving 9 bases between. The V gene's germline CDR1 is SEHNR and CDR2 FQNEAQ (reference sequence). There are 11 residues in the CDR3. CDR3 DNA: TGTGCCAGCAGCTTTGCAGGCGCAGCTTTCTTT. Translating gives CASSFAGAAFF.

The chain couples TRBV20-1 to TRBJ1-1, with 8 nucleotides matching TRBD1. V trimming: 2 bases; J trimming: 7 bases; junction bases outside the gene matches: 6. The CDR3 is 13 residues long. Germline CDR1 DFQATT, CDR2 SNEGSKA (reference sequence). The CDR3 nucleotides read TGCAGTGCTAGACGGACAGGGAGGGGTGAAGCTTTCTTT. Translating gives CSARRTGRGEAFF.

This clonotype was observed at least ten times. The V gene is TRBV12-3 or TRBV12-4, the J gene TRBJ1-5; weak D call: TRBD1 (5 bases). This CDR3 is 15 amino acids long. V lost 6 bases and J lost 0, with 12 bases in between. This CDR3 is CASSPDRFSNQPQHF. CDR3 in DNA: TGTGCCAGCAGCCCCGACAGATTTAGCAATCAGCCCCAGCATTTT.

The rearrangement uses TRBV30 and TRBJ2-1; D is unresolved. The ends were cut back, 1 base at V and 5 bases at J, with 3 bases in the middle. Germline CDR1 and CDR2: GTSNPN and SVGIG (reference sequence). The CDR3 is made up of 11 amino acids. In DNA, the CDR3 is TGTGCCTGGAGTGAAAACAATGAGCAGTTCTTC. It encodes CAWSENNEQFF.

This clonotype was seen repeatedly, ten times or more. The chain recombines TRBV6-5 with TRBJ1-5; D uncertain. Trimming took 2 bases from V and 4 from J, leaving 6 bases between them. The CDR3 runs to 13 residues. Germline V gene data show CDR1 as MNHEY and CDR2 as SVGAGI. CDR3 coding DNA: TGTGCCAGCAGTTACCGGGGAAATCAGCCCCAGCATTTT. The encoded protein is CASSYRGNQPQHF.

The V call is TRBV12-3 or TRBV12-4, the J call TRBJ1-2; D gene unclear. The CDR3 has 16 amino acids. V shed 5 bases and J shed 4 bases, with 20 bases lying between them. CDR3 DNA sequence: TGTGCCAGCAGTCGTGCAACAGCGCAACGGGGCTATGGCTACACCTTC. This translates into CASSRATAQRGYGYTF.

The chain employs TRBV5-5 and TRBJ2-7; D tentatively reads TRBD1 or TRBD2 (5 bases each). Trimming shortened V by 5 bases and J by 0 bases, and 15 bases separated the two germline ends. CDR3 length equals 15 residues. Germline V gene sequence: CDR1 SGHKS, CDR2 YYEKEE (reference sequence). CDR3 in amino acids: CASSRDPRLSYEQYF. For the CDR3, the DNA is TGTGCCAGCAGTCGGGACCCACGCCTCTCCTACGAGCAGTACTTC.

This clonotype was seen a handful of times. The gene calls are TRBV3-1 and TRBJ2-5; TRBD2 matches at 8 bases. V trimming: 1 base; J trimming: 5 bases; junction bases outside the gene matches: 6. Germline V gene data show CDR1 as LGHDT and CDR2 as YNNKEL (reference sequence). This CDR3 is built from 15 residues. The CDR3 DNA reads as TGTGCCAGCAGCCAAGGAACGGGGGGGGGCGAGACCCAGTACTTC. Amino acids: CASSQGTGGGETQYF.

This sequence joins TRBV7-9 and TRBJ2-7; a weak D match, TRBD1 (6 bases). Germline values: CDR1 SEHNR, CDR2 FQNEAQ (reference sequence). This CDR3 comprises 14 residues. The V end lost 3 bases, the J end lost 2 bases, and 11 bases lay between the germline ends. CDR3 DNA: TGTGCCAGCAGCTTGGACAGAAGGACCTACGAGCAGTACTTC. Its translation is CASSLDRRTYEQYF.

The CDR3 protein is CASSLVEHFYGYTF. The CDR3 DNA reads TGCGCCAGCAGCTTGGTGGAACACTTCTATGGCTACACCTTC. V usage is TRBV5-1 and J usage is TRBJ1-2, with D unresolved. The CDR3 covers 14 residues. The V and J ends lost 0 bases and 4 bases respectively, with 10 bases between them. Germline assignment: CDR1 SGHRS and CDR2 YFSETQ.

With regard to this clonotype: An end of the junction does not agree with germline; a read error may underlie this. The chain combines TRBV7-7 with TRBJ2-1; D not resolved. CDR3 length equals 15 residues. Germline CDR1 reads SSHAT; CDR2 reads FNYEAQ (reference sequence). CDR3: CASSLNPSPDNEQFF. The CDR3 DNA is TGTGCTAGCAGCTTAAATCCTTCCCCCGACAATGAGCAGTTCTTC.

The J gene is TRBJ2-3, the V gene TRBV20-1; possibly TRBD2 for D (6 bases). Trimming left V 8 bases short and J 3 bases short, with 18 bases between. The germline V gene has CDR1 DFQATT and CDR2 SNEGSKA (reference sequence). The CDR3 is 14 amino acids. CDR3 nucleotides: TGCAGTTTTCACCACGGGACTCGAACAGATACGCAGTATTTT. It specifies CSFHHGTRTDTQYF.

This clonotype was detected a few times. This rearrangement joins TRBV29-1 to TRBJ2-7; 8 bases line up with TRBD2. J was trimmed by 7 bases and V by 3 bases; bases with no gene match: 11. The CDR3 contains 14 residues. Germline V gives CDR1 SQVTM, CDR2 ANQGSEA. The CDR3 nucleotides are TGCAGCGTTGATGGATTAGCGGGGCTTACGGAGCAGTACTTC. This translates into CSVDGLAGLTEQYF.

A single count supports this clonotype. This chain uses TRBV3-1 with TRBJ2-1, with D possibly TRBD2 on 6 matching bases. Trimming removed 4 bases at V and 2 bases at J, with 18 bases between. CDR1 and CDR2 from the germline V gene are LGHDT and YNNKEL (reference sequence). The CDR3 length is 17 residues. For the CDR3, the DNA is TGTGCCAGCAGCCCTCACCCCGGGGCGGGACCCTACAATGAGCAGTTCTTC. Translated, it gives CASSPHPGAGPYNEQFF.

The V call is TRBV10-2, the J call TRBJ2-7; no clear D. Germline CDR1 is WSHSY and CDR2 is SAAADI. Deletions cut 0 bases from V and 0 bases from J, with 6 bases between. CDR3 length equals 14 residues. The CDR3 DNA sequence: TGCGCCAGCAGTGAGTCTGGCACCTCCTACGAGCAGTACTTC. It specifies CASSESGTSYEQYF.